A single sample gave rise to the 7 T cell receptor beta chains below, sequenced in a study of multiple sclerosis patients with progressive multifocal leukoencephalopathy. Repertoires were generated with immunoSEQ multiplex PCR, while TCRdb's copy carries only in-frame clones and drops some. Of about 30,000 clones listed, around 90% were seen once; the top ten hold approximately 1.3%. The sample's time point: 12 to 13 months of natalizumab therapy. Sequenced material: PBMCs, taken from a patient treated with natalizumab. Source of these receptors: a human donor with multiple sclerosis.

The chain combines TRBV7-3 with TRBJ2-1; 12 bases are shared with TRBD2. The length of the CDR3 is 19 residues. V trimming: 5 bases; J trimming: 0 bases; junction bases outside the gene matches: 11. CDR1 and CDR2 (germline): SGHTA, FQGTGA. The CDR3 reads CASSPWTSGEVGSYNEQFF. DNA for the CDR3: TGTGCCAGCAGCCCCTGGACTAGCGGGGAAGTGGGCTCCTACAATGAGCAGTTCTTC.

The chain employs TRBV10-1 and TRBJ1-5; D uncertain. CDR1 WNHNN and CDR2 SYGVQD come from the germline V gene (reference sequence). The CDR3 has 13 amino acids. Trimming shortened V by 2 bases and J by 4 bases, and 6 bases separated the two germline ends. Here the CDR3 reads CASSEDINQPQHF. CDR3 coding DNA: TGCGCCAGCAGTGAGGACATAAATCAGCCCCAGCATTTT.

The V gene is TRBV29-1, the J gene TRBJ1-1; weak D call: TRBD1 (5 bases). CDR3 length: 11 residues. The V and J ends lost 6 bases and 10 bases respectively, with 15 bases between them. CDR1 is SQVTM, CDR2 ANQGSEA, per germline. Here the CDR3 reads CSVHGARGAFF. Written as DNA, the CDR3 is TGCAGCGTACACGGGGCCCGAGGAGCTTTCTTT.

The V gene is TRBV30, the J gene TRBJ2-7; 7 bases fit TRBD2. The germline CDR1 and CDR2 sequences are GTSNPN and SVGIG (reference sequence). The CDR3 sequence is 14 residues long. The ends lost 0 bases at V and 7 bases at J; junction bases unmatched: 9. CDR3 DNA: TGTGCCTGGAGTGTCGGAGCGGGGACGGGAGAGCAGTACTTC. Residues: CAWSVGAGTGEQYF. The complete variable domain, with remaining parts taken from reference TRBV30 and TRBJ2-7, reads SQTIHQWPATLVQPVGSPLSLECTVEGTSNPNLYWYRQAAGRGLQLLFYSVGIGQISSEVPQNLSASRPQDRQFILSSKKLLLSDSGFYLCAWSVGAGTGEQYFGPGTRLTVT.

The chain couples TRBV7-8 to TRBJ2-5; 8 nucleotides line up with TRBD2. CDR1 and CDR2 from the germline V gene are SGHVS and FQNEAQ. Trimming took 5 bases from V and 5 from J; bases not matched to a gene: 22. The CDR3 runs to 19 residues. CDR3 region: CASSPTVGRGAEMIETQYF. The DNA for the CDR3 is TGTGCCAGCAGCCCCACGGTAGGGCGGGGGGCCGAGATGATCGAGACCCAGTACTTC.

The V gene is TRBV15, the J gene TRBJ1-5; D call uncertain. Germline V lookup: CDR1 LNHNV, CDR2 YYDKDF (reference sequence). V lost 1 base and J 11 bases, leaving 18 bases between the germline ends. The CDR3 is made up of 15 amino acids. CDR3 DNA sequence: TGTGCCACCAGCAGAGGGGAACCGATATCAGGAGCCCAGCATTTT. This codes for CATSRGEPISGAQHF. The full variable domain, with the rest looked up from reference TRBV15 and TRBJ1-5, is DAMVIQNPRYQVTQFGKPVTLSCSQTLNHNVMYWYQQKSSQAPKLLFHYYDKDFNNEADTPDNFQSRRPNTSFCFLDIRSPGLGDTAMYLCATSRGEPISGAQHFGDGTRLSIL.

V is TRBV7-2 and J is TRBJ1-2, with a weak D call TRBD1 (5 bases). This CDR3 has 14 residues. Germline CDR1 reads SGHTA; CDR2 reads FQGNSA. V was cut by 0 bases and J by 5 bases, with 10 bases left in between. DNA of the CDR3: TGTGCCAGCAGCTTAGCACAGGCAACTTATGGCTACACCTTC. Translating gives CASSLAQATYGYTF.